Detailed here is one TCR delta chain. It has no known antigen specificity. No per-base quality is available; no much larger clone lies one base away. This sample is part of a study of Vδ1+ human thymocytes (dated by TCRdb to 2017 to 2018). As for the study more broadly: The study characterised mRNA-level TRG and TRD CDR3 repertoires of highly purified Vdelta1+ thymocytes from young children as a data resource. Validation of the multiplex-based CDR3 amplicon strategy against 5'RACE-based CDR3 amplicon generation methods had been performed previously.

RNA was isolated using the RNeasy mini kit, and reverse transcription was performed with Superscript III. Multiplex PCR was used to generate CDR3 amplicons, with pooled V-gene forward primers and a constant-region reverse primer carrying Illumina adaptor overhangs. After gel purification, the amplicons were indexed with Nextera index primers during 7 to 9 additional PCR cycles and then purified using AMPure XP beads. The libraries were sequenced on an Illumina MiSeq using paired-end 250 bp reads, dual indexing and an approximately 20% PhiX spike-in. Under the source paper's analysis protocol: FastQC was used to check read quality, and ea-utils fastq-join was used to merge TRG read pairs. IMGT/HighV-QUEST was used to annotate sequences, retaining only productive sequences with an unambiguous V-gene assignment, and each clonotype was defined by an identical CDR3 sequence. VDJtools 1.1.1, tcR 2.2.3, Treemap and vegan Shannon diversity in R 3.4.4 were used for downstream analysis. TCRdb recomputed clones from the public reads with CATT; identical DNA rows were then combined. In this record, the V and J calls reflect TCRdb's handling and not the investigators' own analysis. The sample table shows tens of thousands of delta-chain clones, and 25% to 30% are seen once. The top ten clonotypes cover roughly 1.6% of the sample.

Thymic samples were depleted of alphabeta T cells, then CD3+ TCRVdelta1+ TCRVdelta2- thymocytes were FACS-sorted. Sorted Vdelta1+ thymocyte purity ranged from 98% to 99.6%. The thymic specimens were obtained from 8 paediatric patients who were undergoing corrective cardiac surgery and ranged in age from 5 days to 15 months. Thymic tissue was dispersed, and mononuclear cells were isolated on a Histopaque-1077 density gradient. The staining antibodies were anti-TCRVdelta1 clone TS8.2, anti-TCRVdelta2 clone B6, anti-CD3 clone HIT3a and anti-TCRalphabeta clone IP26. The CDR3 runs 22 amino acids, cysteine and phenylalanine included. The entry retains the CDR3 DNA only, 66 bases that are in frame from base 1. Trimmed from V: 9 bases; trimmed from J: 3 bases; junction bases lacking a gene match: 32. The germline V gene encodes CDR1 TSWWSYY and CDR2 QGS. What the work shows at the level of the full study, not this receptor alone: No clustering by age or sex was observed, so analyses did not stratify donors by these variables. In contrast to oligoclonal peripheral blood repertoires, thymic TRG and TRD repertoires appeared to be highly polyclonal with Gaussian CDR3 length distributions. About 20% of thymic TRD sequences were found to be Vdelta2 (and few were Vdelta3) despite high sort purity, in contrast to peripheral blood Vdelta1+ controls. Because unexpected Vdelta2 sequences could lead to misinterpretation of bulk repertoire data, the authors recommended using highly purified populations and single-cell validation. Many TRG clonotypes were found to be shared between donors (up to about 6.9x10^3), whereas TRD repertoires were found to be essentially private (max roughly 120 shared).

Sequenced: Vdelta1+ gamma-delta thymocytes from the thymus. This specimen's cell subset or site label, per the study, means: FACS-sorted CD3+ TCRalphabeta- TCRVdelta1+ TCRVdelta2- thymocytes. The sequence links TRDV1 to TRDJ1; TRDD3 matches 9 bases in the middle. The sequence was obtained from a boy under three years old who had congenital heart surgery. The DNA reads TGTGCTCTAAGTCTTGGGACGCCGTCCCTTCTTCCCTCGGGGATACGGGCCGATAAACTCATCTTT. This sequence encodes CALSLGTPSLLPSGIRADKLIF.